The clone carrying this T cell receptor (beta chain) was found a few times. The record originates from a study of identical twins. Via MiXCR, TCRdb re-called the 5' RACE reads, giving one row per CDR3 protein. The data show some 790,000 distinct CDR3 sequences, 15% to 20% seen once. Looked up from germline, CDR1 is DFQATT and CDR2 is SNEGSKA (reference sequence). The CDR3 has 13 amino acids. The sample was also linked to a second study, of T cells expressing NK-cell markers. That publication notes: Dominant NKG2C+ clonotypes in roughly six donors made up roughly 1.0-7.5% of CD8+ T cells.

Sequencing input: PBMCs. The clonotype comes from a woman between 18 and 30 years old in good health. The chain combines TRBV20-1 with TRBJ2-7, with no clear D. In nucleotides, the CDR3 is TGCAGCGCCAAAGAAGCAAAGCACTACGAGCAGTACTTC. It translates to CSAKEAKHYEQYF.